The entry that follows covers one T cell receptor (beta chain) sequence. This clonotype was seen a few times. Its target antigen remains unknown. Qualities for individual bases were not recorded, and no much larger clone is one base off. Ficoll-Paque density gradient centrifugation was the method used to isolate PBMCs. The data were taken from a study of T-cell memory formation after mild COVID-19 (dated by TCRdb to the early 2020s). For the wider study: Most TCR sequence clusters were specific to one of the two donors. Longitudinal TCRalpha and TCRbeta repertoire sequencing tracked T-cell clones expanding and contracting after mild COVID-19 in two donors. Two young, previously healthy adult volunteers made up the cohort, one male and one female. Study-wide conclusions, independent of this receptor: Balanced CD4/CD8 phenotypes were observed for clones contracting from day 15 to 85, whereas a bias towards CD4+ was observed for a second wave of clones expanding from day 15 to 37. Some responding clones were detected in pre-infection memory, which suggested that pre-existing cross-reactive memory T cells had joined the SARS-CoV-2 response. Contracting CD4+ clones were located mainly in the CM and EM memory subsets, whereas CD8+ clones were found to be enriched in EMRA. The study included only a couple of mild cases, and larger cohorts that include severe cases with pre-infection samples were judged to be necessary. Whether the second-wave clones peaking on day 37 were SARS-CoV-2 specific was not confirmed.

Sequencing relied on an Illumina NovaSeq 6000. TCRalpha and TCRbeta cDNA libraries were constructed by 5'RACE with constant-segment primers, with sample barcodes and unique molecular identifiers being introduced. Trizol reagent was used to extract RNA from every sample. The libraries were amplified in two PCR steps, and the second step added a second sample barcode and Illumina TruSeq adapters. Sequencing of the libraries was done on an Illumina NovaSeq, producing 2 x 150 bp paired-end reads. In the paper's pipeline: Reads were demultiplexed and collapsed into UMI-guided consensus sequences with migec v1.2.7. Using mixcr v2.1.11, the UMI consensuses were aligned to TRA and TRB V and J templates and assembled into clonotypes. A clonotype was counted as expanded or contracted only when both edgeR and NoisET called the clonotype significant, with the noise models trained on biological replicates. edgeR calls used a false discovery rate-adjusted p below 0.01 and a log2 fold-change threshold of 1. PCA with hierarchical clustering of max-normalized trajectories of the 1000 most abundant clonotypes was used as exploratory dynamics analysis. The CD4 or CD8 phenotype of responding clones was assigned using the separately sequenced CD4+ and CD8+ repertoires. In TCRdb, the public reads were trimmed at Q25 with fastp and aligned with MiXCR, with productive beta chains retained. Duplicate CDR3 protein sequences are folded into a single record with the most common DNA and genes. The V and J calls reflect TCRdb's pipeline rather than the authors' work. The sample table holds roughly 340,000 distinct CDR3 sequences, of which roughly 15% were seen once. 20% to 25% of the sample lies in the top ten.

From cysteine to phenylalanine, the CDR3 is 15 amino acids long. Only the CDR3 part of the read is kept: 45 bases, read in frame from the first base. Clipping removes 2 bases from V and 6 bases from J, with 6 as the unmatched junction base count. From a lookup of the germline V gene, CDR1 and CDR2 are SGHTA and FQGTGA. The chain joins TRBV7-3 to TRBJ2-1; 8 central bases correspond to TRBD2. This TCR derives from a young man who had mild COVID-19 (a few samples of this study predate the infection). The sample titles of this study are shuffled in the database, so cell type and time point are left out; the donor was told from shared clones. Sequenced input: PBMCs or a T cell subset sorted from them (not recorded which). The DNA sequence is given as TGTGCCAGCAGCTTACTGGGTCTAGCGGGCAATGAGCAGTTCTTC. Its protein is CASSLLGLAGNEQFF.